The following is a TCR beta chain sequence with its context. A much larger clone is a single base away; this may be a read error. It is likely a read error, because the conserved phenylalanine at the end of the CDR3 is missing. The CDR3 sequence is 16 residues long. Losses at the gene ends were 6 bases for V and 5 bases for J; bases not matched to a gene: 12. The germline gives CDR1 MNHEY, CDR2 SVGEGT. Disease lasting under 3 months, a NOSPECS grade of at least 4, and a Clinical Activity Score of at least 3 were features of the ophthalmopathy patients. In making diagnoses, clinical symptoms, serum thyroxine and TRAb, thyroid ultrasound and orbital computed tomography were all used. This sample is part of a study of T cells in Graves' hyperthyroidism and ophthalmopathy. Authors of the study amplified TCR beta CDR3 regions from RNA transcripts. Initially, a first-round RT-PCR of the TCR CDR3 employed the HTBI primer set. TCRdb recomputed calls from the multiplex PCR reads with MiXCR, one row per CDR3 protein. The sample has approximately 690,000 distinct CDR3 sequences; about 14% are singletons.

V gene TRBV6-2 or TRBV6-3 combines with J gene TRBJ2-3; 9 nucleotides align to TRBD2. The sequence was collected from a woman aged 45-65 years with Graves' ophthalmopathy. The sequenced material came from blood. For the CDR3, the DNA is TGTGCCAGCAGCCGTCGTGTTAGCGGGAGCTTAGATACGCAGTATCTT. It codes for CASSRRVSGSLDTQYL.